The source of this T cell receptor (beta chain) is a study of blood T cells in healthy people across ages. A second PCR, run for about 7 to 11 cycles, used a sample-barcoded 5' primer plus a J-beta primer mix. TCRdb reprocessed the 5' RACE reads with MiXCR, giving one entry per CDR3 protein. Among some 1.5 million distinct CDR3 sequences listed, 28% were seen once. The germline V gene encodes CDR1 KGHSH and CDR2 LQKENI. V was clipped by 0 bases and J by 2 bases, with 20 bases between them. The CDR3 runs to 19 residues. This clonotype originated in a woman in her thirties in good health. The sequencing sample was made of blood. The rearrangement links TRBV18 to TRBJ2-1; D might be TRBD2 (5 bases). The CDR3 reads CASSPPLGEWESTYNEQFF. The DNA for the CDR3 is TGTGCCAGCTCACCACCGCTGGGAGAGTGGGAGTCCACCTACAATGAGCAGTTCTTC.